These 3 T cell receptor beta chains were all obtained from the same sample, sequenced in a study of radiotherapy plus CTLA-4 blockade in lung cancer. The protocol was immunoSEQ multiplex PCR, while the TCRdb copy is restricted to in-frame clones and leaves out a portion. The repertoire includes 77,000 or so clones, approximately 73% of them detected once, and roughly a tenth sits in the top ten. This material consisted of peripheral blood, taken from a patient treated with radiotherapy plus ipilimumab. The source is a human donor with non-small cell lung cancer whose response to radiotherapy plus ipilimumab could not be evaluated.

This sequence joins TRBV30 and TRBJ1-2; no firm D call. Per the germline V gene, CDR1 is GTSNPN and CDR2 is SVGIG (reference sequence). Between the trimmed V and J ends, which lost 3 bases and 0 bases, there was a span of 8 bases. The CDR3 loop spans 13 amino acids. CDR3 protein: CAWSPAANYGYTF. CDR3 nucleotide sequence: TGTGCCTGGAGCCCCGCAGCTAACTATGGCTACACCTTC. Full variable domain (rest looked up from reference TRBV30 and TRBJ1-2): SQTIHQWPATLVQPVGSPLSLECTVEGTSNPNLYWYRQAAGRGLQLLFYSVGIGQISSEVPQNLSASRPQDRQFILSSKKLLLSDSGFYLCAWSPAANYGYTFGSGTRLTVV.

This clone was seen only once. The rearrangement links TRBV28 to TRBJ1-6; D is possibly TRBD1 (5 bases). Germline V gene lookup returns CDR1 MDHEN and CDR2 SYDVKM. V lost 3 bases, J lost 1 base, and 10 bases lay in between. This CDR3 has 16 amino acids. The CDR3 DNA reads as TGTGCCAGCAGTTTTCCCCGGGGGTCCTATAATTCACCCCTCCACTTT. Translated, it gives CASSFPRGSYNSPLHF.

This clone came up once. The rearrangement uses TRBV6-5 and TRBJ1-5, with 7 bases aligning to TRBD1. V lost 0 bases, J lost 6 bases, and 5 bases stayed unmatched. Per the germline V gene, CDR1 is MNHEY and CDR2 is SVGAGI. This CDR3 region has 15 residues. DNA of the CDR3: TGTGCCAGCAGTTACTCCCAGGGGGTCGGTCAGCCCCAGCATTTT. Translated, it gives CASSYSQGVGQPQHF.